What follows are 24 T cell receptor beta chains derived from one specimen sequenced in a study of cytomegalovirus exposure and HLA in healthy donors. Libraries were prepared by immunoSEQ multiplex PCR; TCRdb keeps only in-frame clonotypes and omits some of them. The profile shows 150,000 to 200,000 clones, more than 80% of them singletons. The material sequenced was PBMCs. Receptors originate from a man aged 18 to 30 in good health and CMV-seropositive.

The chain links TRBV6-6 to TRBJ2-2, with D maybe TRBD1 (5 bases). Per germline, CDR1 MNHNY and CDR2 SVGAGI (reference sequence). The length of the CDR3 is 15 residues. Trimming took off 7 bases at V and 0 bases at J, with 12 bases between the two ends. This CDR3 reads CASTATETNTGELFF. The CDR3 DNA follows: TGTGCCAGCACGGCGACAGAAACGAACACCGGGGAGCTGTTTTTT.

J is TRBJ2-2 and V is TRBV5-4; tentative D call: TRBD1 (6 bases). V lost 1 base and J 8 bases, leaving 9 bases between the germline ends. The CDR3 covers 13 residues. Germline CDR1 and CDR2: SGHNT and YYREEE (reference sequence). CDR3 region: CASSLQGLGELFF. The CDR3 nucleotides read TGTGCCAGCAGCTTGCAGGGGCTAGGGGAGCTGTTTTTT.

The chain carries TRBV7-9 and TRBJ1-1; TRBD1 aligns across 9 bases. The V and J ends lost 5 bases and 1 base, in that order; junction bases with no gene match: 11. This CDR3 contains 17 residues. From germline, CDR1 is SEHNR and CDR2 FQNEAQ (reference sequence). CDR3 sequence (DNA): TGTGCCAGCAGCAAACTTACCGGGACAGGGACGAACACTGAAGCTTTCTTT. The encoded protein is CASSKLTGTGTNTEAFF. The whole variable domain, remainder taken from reference TRBV7-9 and TRBJ1-1, is DTGVSQNPRHKITKRGQNVTFRCDPISEHNRLYWYRQTLGQGPEFLTYFQNEAQLEKSRLLSDRFSAERPKGSFSTLEIQRTEQGDSAMYLCASSKLTGTGTNTEAFFGQGTRLTVV.

The chain combines TRBV28 with TRBJ2-7; D may be TRBD2 (5 bases). The CDR3 extends over 12 amino acids. Germline CDR1 MDHEN, CDR2 SYDVKM. With 4 bases removed from V and 3 bases from J, the gap between germline ends came to 7 bases. The CDR3 nucleotides read TGTGCCAGCAGTTGGGGAGTCTACGAGCAGTACTTC. It specifies CASSWGVYEQYF.

The chain couples TRBV6-1 to TRBJ2-7; 8 nucleotides match TRBD2. This CDR3 contains 13 residues. The trim removed 8 bases at V and 4 bases at J, leaving 7 bases unmatched. In germline, CDR1 is MNHNS, CDR2 SASEGT. CDR3 coding DNA: TGTGCCAGCGGGCGGGAGGTCAGGTACGAGCAGTACTTC. Its translation is CASGREVRYEQYF.

This chain links TRBV27 with TRBJ2-1; 11 bases agree with TRBD2. The CDR3 contains 15 residues. The germline CDR1 and CDR2 sequences are MNHEY and SMNVEV (reference sequence). J was trimmed by 9 bases and V by 7 bases; bases with no gene match: 11. The CDR3 is CASNVRLAGRLEQFF. CDR3 bases: TGTGCCAGCAATGTAAGACTAGCGGGAAGACTTGAGCAGTTCTTC.

The chain employs TRBV28 and TRBJ2-3; weak D call: TRBD1 (5 bases). The CDR3 runs 16 residues. The germline CDR1 and CDR2 sequences are MDHEN and SYDVKM. The ends were cut back, 7 bases at V and 0 bases at J, with 17 bases in the middle. The CDR3 region has the DNA TGTGCCAGCACCTCCGGTGGGGCAGGAAGCACAGATACGCAGTATTTT. Translated, it gives CASTSGGAGSTDTQYF. The full variable domain, in which reference TRBV28 and TRBJ2-3 provide the parts outside the CDR3, is DVKVTQSSRYLVKRTGEKVFLECVQDMDHENMFWYRQDPGLGLRLIYFSYDVKMKEKGDIPEGYSVSREKKERFSLILESASTNQTSMYLCASTSGGAGSTDTQYFGPGTRLTVL.

The chain uses TRBV19 and TRBJ1-1; D is possibly TRBD1 (5 bases). In germline, CDR1 is LNHDA, CDR2 SQIVND (reference sequence). The germline V and J ends were trimmed by 1 base and 0 bases, with 9 bases remaining between them. The CDR3 has 15 residues. In nucleotides, the CDR3 is TGTGCCAGTAGTATAGGGACAAAAATGAACACTGAAGCTTTCTTT. Amino acid sequence: CASSIGTKMNTEAFF.

This chain uses TRBV7-2 with TRBJ2-1; possible D gene TRBD2, 6 bases. The CDR3 length is 15 residues. V dropped 2 bases and J dropped 2 bases, with 10 bases sitting between them. Germline V gene lookup returns CDR1 SGHTA and CDR2 FQGNSA. The CDR3: CASSLLWGAYNEQFF. Here the CDR3 DNA reads TGTGCCAGCAGCTTACTTTGGGGGGCCTACAATGAGCAGTTCTTC. The whole variable domain, remainder taken from reference TRBV7-2 and TRBJ2-1, is GAGVSQSPSNKVTEKGKDVELRCDPISGHTALYWYRQSLGQGLEFLIYFQGNSAPDKSGLPSDRFSAERTGGSVSTLTIQRTQQEDSAVYLCASSLLWGAYNEQFFGPGTRLTVL.

V and J are TRBV18 and TRBJ2-4; 8 bases line up with TRBD1. The CDR3 has 14 amino acids. Germline-derived CDR1 and CDR2 are KGHSH and LQKENI. The V gene end was trimmed by 4 bases and the J gene end by 5 bases; junction bases not matched to a gene: 4. This CDR3 reads CASSLRTGQNIQYF. DNA for the CDR3: TGTGCCAGCTCACTACGGACAGGGCAAAACATTCAGTACTTC.

This clone was detected once. This chain joins TRBV7-8 and TRBJ1-3; D is possibly TRBD1 (6 bases). The V and J ends lost 1 base and 2 bases respectively, with 15 bases between them. The CDR3 spans 17 residues. In germline, CDR1 is SGHVS, CDR2 FQNEAQ. This CDR3 is CASSLVLPGTTGNTIYF. CDR3 DNA: TGTGCCAGCAGCTTAGTTCTTCCAGGGACAACTGGAAACACCATATATTTT. The whole variable domain, remainder taken from reference TRBV7-8 and TRBJ1-3, is GAGVSQSPRYKVAKRGQDVALRCDPISGHVSLFWYQQALGQGPEFLTYFQNEAQLDKSGLPSDRFFAERPEGSVSTLKIQRTQQEDSAVYLCASSLVLPGTTGNTIYFGEGSWLTVV.

The rearrangement joins TRBV5-6 to TRBJ2-4, with D possibly being TRBD2 (5 bases). The CDR3 consists of 15 residues. Trimming took off 4 bases at V and 5 bases at J, with 16 bases between the two ends. From germline, CDR1 is SGHDT and CDR2 YYEEEE. In nucleotides, the CDR3 is TGTGCCAGCAGCCAGATTCAAATGGGAGAAAACATTCAGTACTTC. Translated, it gives CASSQIQMGENIQYF.

The chain couples TRBV6-6 to TRBJ2-7, with 7 bases matching TRBD2. The CDR3 consists of 13 residues. The germline CDR1 and CDR2 sequences are MNHNY and SVGAGI (reference sequence). J lost 0 bases, V lost 7 bases, and 3 bases had no gene match. The CDR3 loop is CASTRDYSYEQYF. CDR3 DNA sequence: TGTGCCAGCACTCGGGACTACTCCTACGAGCAGTACTTC.

This clone occurred once. The chain joins TRBV9 to TRBJ1-3; no clear D gene. V lost 7 bases and J lost 3, with 11 bases in between. Germline V gene lookup returns CDR1 SGDLS and CDR2 YYNGEE. The length of the CDR3 is 13 residues. As DNA, the CDR3 is TGTGCCAGCCTTGACGCGGTTGGAAACACCATATATTTT. Translated: CASLDAVGNTIYF.

The rearrangement joins TRBV5-6 to TRBJ1-2; 9 nucleotides agree with TRBD1. Germline V gene lookup returns CDR1 SGHDT and CDR2 YYEEEE. The CDR3 sequence is 15 residues long. The J segment lost 8 bases and the V segment lost 2 bases, leaving 10 bases of the junction unmatched. The CDR3 sequence is CASSFWGSDRGGYTF. For the CDR3, the DNA is TGTGCCAGCAGCTTCTGGGGATCGGACAGGGGCGGCTACACCTTC. The variable domain in full, with the rest retrieved from reference TRBV5-6 and TRBJ1-2, is DAGVTQSPTHLIKTRGQQVTLRCSPKSGHDTVSWYQQALGQGPQFIFQYYEEEERQRGNFPDRFSGHQFPNYSSELNVNALLLGDSALYLCASSFWGSDRGGYTFGSGTRLTVV.

This clone was counted once. The chain links TRBV28 to TRBJ1-5, with 12 bases aligning to TRBD1. V dropped 4 bases and J dropped 9; count of bases not matched to a gene: 10. The V gene's germline CDR1 is MDHEN and CDR2 SYDVKM. The CDR3 extends over 16 amino acids. DNA for the CDR3: TGTGCCAGCAGTTCCGGGACAGGGGGCGGATTGAGGCCCCAGCATTTT. As protein: CASSSGTGGGLRPQHF.

V usage is TRBV28 and J usage is TRBJ2-3; TRBD2 matches at 10 bases. The CDR3 is 18 residues long. Germline V CDR1 and CDR2: MDHEN, SYDVKM. The CDR3: CVRRGPLAGEPGTDTQYF. CDR3 nucleotide sequence: TGTGTCCGAAGGGGTCCGCTAGCGGGAGAACCGGGGACAGATACGCAGTATTTT.

The rearrangement joins TRBV11-3 to TRBJ2-2; D may be TRBD2 (5 bases). This CDR3 is 13 amino acids long. V lost 5 bases and J 5 bases, leaving 9 bases between the germline ends. Germline CDR1 and CDR2: SGHNT and YENEEA. CDR3 in amino acids: CASSHLATGELFF. CDR3 nucleotide sequence: TGTGCCAGCAGCCACTTAGCGACCGGGGAGCTGTTTTTT.

In this sample, this clone turned up a few times. The chain is built from TRBV5-1 and TRBJ2-3; 9 bases map to TRBD2. The length of the CDR3 is 18 residues. V shed 4 bases, J shed 2 bases, and the junction held 14 bases outside the gene matches. Germline V gives CDR1 SGHRS, CDR2 YFSETQ. The CDR3 sequence: CASSRGVASGVATDTQYF. Written as DNA, the CDR3 is TGCGCCAGCAGCAGAGGTGTGGCTAGCGGGGTAGCCACAGATACGCAGTATTTT.

This rearrangement joins TRBV7-8 to TRBJ2-2; 7 bases align to TRBD2. The CDR3 consists of 18 residues. The J segment lost 9 bases and the V segment lost 4 bases, leaving 20 bases of the junction unmatched. Germline assignment: CDR1 SGHVS and CDR2 FQNEAQ. The CDR3 coding sequence is TGTGCCAGCAGCTCCCTGACCAAGTCTAGCGGACACCGGAGGGAGCTGTTTTTT. This translates into CASSSLTKSSGHRRELFF.

This chain connects TRBV5-1 to TRBJ2-1, with 7 nucleotides matching TRBD2. The CDR3 totals 15 residues. Trimming at V came to 0 bases and at J to 8 bases, leaving 8 bases not matched to a gene. Germline V gives CDR1 SGHRS, CDR2 YFSETQ. CDR3 sequence: CASSLEGGSLDEQFF. The CDR3 nucleotides are TGCGCCAGCAGCTTGGAAGGCGGGAGTCTCGATGAGCAGTTCTTC.

The chain joins TRBV7-3 to TRBJ2-4, with unresolved D. Germline CDR1 is SGHTA and CDR2 is FQGTGA. The CDR3 sequence is 16 residues long. Trimming took off 9 bases at V and 1 base at J, with 19 bases between the two ends. CDR3 amino acids: CARIRPGNLAKNIQYF. The CDR3 DNA reads as TGTGCCAGAATCCGACCAGGCAACCTCGCCAAAAACATTCAGTACTTC. The full variable domain, rest sourced from reference TRBV7-3 and TRBJ2-4, is GAGVSQTPSNKVTEKGKYVELRCDPISGHTALYWYRQSLGQGPEFLIYFQGTGAADDSGLPNDRFFAVRPEGSVSTLKIQRTERGDSAVYLCARIRPGNLAKNIQYFGAGTRLSVL.

This chain joins TRBV28 and TRBJ2-7, with 8 positions matching TRBD1. J was trimmed by 4 bases and V by 4 bases; bases with no gene match: 6. The CDR3 consists of 14 residues. The germline CDR1 and CDR2 sequences are MDHEN and SYDVKM. The CDR3 region is CASSSGGGGYEQYF. The DNA for the CDR3 is TGTGCCAGCAGTTCAGGGGGCGGAGGGTACGAGCAGTACTTC.

This chain's CDR3 is CASVSGGETQYF. The DNA of the CDR3 is TGTGCCAGTGTATCGGGGGGAGAGACCCAGTACTTC. This chain links TRBV5-6 with TRBJ2-5; the match to TRBD2 covers 7 bases. CDR1 and CDR2 from the germline V gene are SGHDT and YYEEEE. This CDR3 has 12 residues. The V gene end was trimmed by 8 bases and the J gene end by 4 bases; junction bases not matched to a gene: 5.